This T cell receptor (beta chain) was sequenced during a study of early T cells in non-severe SARS-CoV-2 infection. Whole-study context: From unsorted whole blood, bulk RNA was sequenced, and the chains remained unpaired. Findings of the study overall: Lookups in VDJdb leaned toward anti-spike CD8 responses and missed private and CD4 specificities.

TCRdb used MiXCR to reprocess the 5' RACE reads, holding one entry per CDR3 protein. This table has under 60,000 distinct CDR3 sequences, 7.5% to 9% appearing once. This clonotype was observed at least ten times. The target antigen is unknown. Germline V gene lookup returns CDR1 SGHRS and CDR2 YFSETQ. Trimming at V came to 1 base and at J to 0 bases, leaving 4 bases not matched to a gene. The CDR3 is made up of 15 amino acids. This rearrangement joins TRBV5-1 to TRBJ2-7; 7 bases map to TRBD1. The TCR comes from an adult who was a healthcare worker with PCR-confirmed SARS-CoV-2 infection or an uninfected control (not recorded which). The sequencing used whole blood, collected at baseline. CDR3 in DNA: TGCGCCAGCAGCTTGAGAGGGGGCAACTCCTACGAGCAGTACTTC. It codes for CASSLRGGNSYEQYF.